This T cell receptor beta chain was recovered during a study of cytomegalovirus exposure and HLA in healthy donors. The PCR used 60 Vbeta and 13 Jbeta primers. Data came from immunoSEQ multiplex PCR; TCRdb stores just in-frame clones and leaves some out. This table lists around 76,000 clones. V dropped 6 bases and J dropped 1 base, with 12 bases sitting between them. The germline gives CDR1 SGHTA, CDR2 FQGTGA. This CDR3 spans 14 amino acids. The sequence was obtained from a boy aged 5-17 years in good health and CMV-seronegative. The V and J genes are TRBV7-3 and TRBJ1-1; D is unresolved. Sequenced material: PBMCs. CDR3 nucleotide sequence: TGTGCCAGCAGATCAAGGTCGGGGAACACTGAAGCTTTCTTT. The encoded protein is CASRSRSGNTEAFF.